This T cell receptor beta chain was observed in a study of T cell responses to AZD1222 COVID-19 vaccine. Findings and limits, study-wide: Spike-spanning, vaccine-associated CD4 TCRs were dominant at 160-218 and 743-854. Sampling captured repertoires only after the peak T cell response. Regions left unmutated in variants are reportedly the target of nearly half of spike-specific TCRs.

This clone was observed once. Its antigen is not known. V was pared by 1 base and J by 0 bases, with 7 bases between. The CDR3 contains 14 residues. The germline CDR1 and CDR2 sequences are SGHAT and FQDESV (reference sequence). Clones were sequenced by immunoSEQ multiplex PCR, and TCRdb holds only the in-frame ones, with some missing. The sample has roughly 100,000 clones; roughly nine tenths are singletons. Sample: peripheral blood, taken on day 0 of AZD1222 vaccination. The rearrangement uses TRBV11-1 and TRBJ2-7; D remains unclear. The TCR comes from an adult in good health. As DNA, the CDR3 is TGTGCCAGCAGCTTAGGGGTGAACTCCTACGAGCAGTACTTC. Its protein product is CASSLGVNSYEQYF.